A selection of T cell receptor beta chains follows, all from one sample in a study of read filtering for tumor transcriptome and immune sequencing. TCRdb called the reads again in MiXCR, with one record for every CDR3 protein. Here the sample spans around 38,000 distinct CDR3 sequences, about an eighth being singletons. Material: a population of CD138-negative cells sorted from bone marrow. The source is a donor at least 40 years old with multiple myeloma. CDR3s include the opening cysteine and the closing phenylalanine or tryptophan. Size is omitted from some rows. Given values are once, few, many or a class for expanded clones.

j_call: TRBJ2-1
cdr3_length: 15
clone_size: .
v_call: TRBV27
cdr3_aa: CASSSRAYSYNEQFF

j_call: TRBJ2-7
cdr3_length: 13
clone_size: many
v_call: TRBV14
cdr3_aa: CASSQQTAGEQYF

j_call: TRBJ2-3
cdr3_length: 15
clone_size: many
v_call: TRBV6-2/TRBV6-3
cdr3_aa: CASSYGGAGTDTQYF

j_call: TRBJ2-6
cdr3_length: 14
clone_size: many
v_call: TRBV28
cdr3_aa: CALSRQGVANVLTF

j_call: TRBJ2-7
cdr3_length: 14
clone_size: many
v_call: TRBV20-1
cdr3_aa: CSVPNTGGPDEQYF

j_call: TRBJ2-2
cdr3_length: 16
clone_size: .
v_call: TRBV20-1
cdr3_aa: CSARRLAEPNTGELFF

j_call: TRBJ2-1
cdr3_length: 19
clone_size: many
v_call: TRBV20-1
cdr3_aa: CSATSPGTSGRASYNEQFF

j_call: TRBJ2-1
cdr3_length: 17
clone_size: many
v_call: TRBV25-1
cdr3_aa: CASSESTSGNSYNEQFF

j_call: TRBJ1-3
cdr3_length: 14
clone_size: few
v_call: TRBV5-1
cdr3_aa: CASSLEGAGNTMYF

j_call: TRBJ2-1
cdr3_length: 13
clone_size: many
v_call: TRBV7-9
cdr3_aa: CASSPSVYNEQFF

j_call: TRBJ2-3
cdr3_length: 12
clone_size: many
v_call: TRBV29-1
cdr3_aa: CSVDLGGGTQYF

j_call: TRBJ2-7
cdr3_length: 13
clone_size: many
v_call: TRBV6-6
cdr3_aa: CASTGRGLYEQYF

j_call: TRBJ2-1
cdr3_length: 16
clone_size: many
v_call: TRBV28
cdr3_aa: CASSSLLRGGMDEQFF

j_call: TRBJ2-7
cdr3_length: 14
clone_size: many
v_call: TRBV27
cdr3_aa: CASSLRQGSGEQYF

j_call: TRBJ2-3
cdr3_length: 15
clone_size: many
v_call: TRBV6-1
cdr3_aa: CASRTSGSGTDTQYF

j_call: TRBJ2-1
cdr3_length: 15
clone_size: many
v_call: TRBV5-1
cdr3_aa: CASSWSGSNYNEQFF

j_call: TRBJ2-5
cdr3_length: 12
clone_size: many
v_call: TRBV18
cdr3_aa: CASSQIEETQYF

j_call: TRBJ1-4
cdr3_length: 13
clone_size: many
v_call: TRBV29-1
cdr3_aa: CSATTGSVEKLFF

j_call: TRBJ2-3
cdr3_length: 13
clone_size: .
v_call: TRBV4-1
cdr3_aa: CASSRQEADTQYF

j_call: TRBJ1-4
cdr3_length: 13
clone_size: many
v_call: TRBV7-6
cdr3_aa: CASSLAGGEKLFF